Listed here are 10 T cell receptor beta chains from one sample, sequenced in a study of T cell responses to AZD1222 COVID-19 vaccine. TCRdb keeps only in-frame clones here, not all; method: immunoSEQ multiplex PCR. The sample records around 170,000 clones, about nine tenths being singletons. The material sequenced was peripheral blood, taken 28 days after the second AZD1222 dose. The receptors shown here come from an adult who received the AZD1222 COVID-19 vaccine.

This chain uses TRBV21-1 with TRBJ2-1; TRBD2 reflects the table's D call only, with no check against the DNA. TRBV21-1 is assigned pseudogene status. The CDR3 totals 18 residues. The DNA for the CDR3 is TGTGCCAGCAGCAAAATAAGGGCGGTCAGAGGGTCTTACAATGAGCAGTTCTTC. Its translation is CASSKIRAVRGSYNEQFF.

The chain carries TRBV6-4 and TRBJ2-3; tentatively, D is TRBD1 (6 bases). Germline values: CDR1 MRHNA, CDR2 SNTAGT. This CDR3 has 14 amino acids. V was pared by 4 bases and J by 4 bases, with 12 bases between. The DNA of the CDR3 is TGTGCCAGCAGTGCGACAGGAGAGGCAGATACGCAGTATTTT. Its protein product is CASSATGEADTQYF.

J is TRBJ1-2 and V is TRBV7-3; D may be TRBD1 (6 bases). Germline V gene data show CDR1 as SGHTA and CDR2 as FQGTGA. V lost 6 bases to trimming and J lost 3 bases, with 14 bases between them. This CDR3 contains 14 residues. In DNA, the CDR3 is TGTGCCAGCAGTCCCGTAGGGGGTGACTATGGCTACACCTTC. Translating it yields CASSPVGGDYGYTF.

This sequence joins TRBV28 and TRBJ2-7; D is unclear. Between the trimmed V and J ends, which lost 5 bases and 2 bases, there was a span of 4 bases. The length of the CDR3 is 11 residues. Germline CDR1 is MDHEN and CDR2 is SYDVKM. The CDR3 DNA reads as TGTGCCAGCAGTGTTACCTACGAGCAGTACTTC. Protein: CASSVTYEQYF. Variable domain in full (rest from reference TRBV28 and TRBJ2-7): DVKVTQSSRYLVKRTGEKVFLECVQDMDHENMFWYRQDPGLGLRLIYFSYDVKMKEKGDIPEGYSVSREKKERFSLILESASTNQTSMYLCASSVTYEQYFGPGTRLTVT.

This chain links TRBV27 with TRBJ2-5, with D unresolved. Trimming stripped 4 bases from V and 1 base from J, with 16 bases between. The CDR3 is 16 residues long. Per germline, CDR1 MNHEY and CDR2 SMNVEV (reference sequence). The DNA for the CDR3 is TGTGCCAGCAGTTCCCGACGGAGCGAGATCCAAGAGACCCAGTACTTC. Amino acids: CASSSRRSEIQETQYF.

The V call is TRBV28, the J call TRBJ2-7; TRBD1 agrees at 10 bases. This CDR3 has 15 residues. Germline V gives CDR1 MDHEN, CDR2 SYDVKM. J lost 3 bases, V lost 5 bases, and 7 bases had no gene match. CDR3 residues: CASSRPGTGDYEQYF. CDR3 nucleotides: TGTGCCAGCAGTCGCCCCGGGACAGGGGACTACGAGCAGTACTTC.

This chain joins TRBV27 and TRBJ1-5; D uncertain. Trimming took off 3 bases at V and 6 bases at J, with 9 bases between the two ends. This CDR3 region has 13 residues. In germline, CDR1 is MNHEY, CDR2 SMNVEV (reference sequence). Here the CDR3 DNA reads TGTGCCAGCAGTTTTTTAGGGTCTCAGCCCCAGCATTTT. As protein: CASSFLGSQPQHF.

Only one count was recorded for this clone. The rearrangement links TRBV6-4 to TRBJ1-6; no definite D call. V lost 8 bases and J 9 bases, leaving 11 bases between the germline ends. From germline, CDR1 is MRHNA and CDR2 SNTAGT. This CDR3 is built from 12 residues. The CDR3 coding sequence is TGTGCCAGCGGCGAGCCGGGTTCACCCCTCCACTTT. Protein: CASGEPGSPLHF.

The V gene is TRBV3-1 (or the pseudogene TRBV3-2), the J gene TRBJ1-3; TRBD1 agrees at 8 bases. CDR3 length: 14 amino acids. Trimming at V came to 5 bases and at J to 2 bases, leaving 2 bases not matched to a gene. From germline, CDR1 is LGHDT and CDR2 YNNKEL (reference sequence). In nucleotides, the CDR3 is TGTGCCAGCAGCTCGACAGGGGCTGGAAACACCATATATTTT. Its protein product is CASSSTGAGNTIYF.

The CDR3 coding sequence is TGTGCCAGCAGCGTACGGACTAGCGGCTCAGATACGCAGTATTTT. Protein product: CASSVRTSGSDTQYF. The rearrangement links TRBV9 to TRBJ2-3; TRBD2 aligns across 10 bases. The CDR3 sequence is 15 residues long. Germline V gives CDR1 SGDLS, CDR2 YYNGEE. Trimming cost V 1 base and J 4 bases; bases outside gene matches: 3.